This T cell receptor beta chain was obtained from a study of shared clonotypes between healthy human individuals. Study-level points and caveats: Sharing across a handful of donors was seen in roughly 5% of naive CD4 clonotypes. Memory subsets had estimated richness that was generally smaller than that of naive subsets. The researchers took only blood, and tissue repertoires probably look different. Generation of non-shared clonotypes was less probable than generation of clonotypes shared by all four donors.

Terminally differentiated effector memory CD45RA+ cells were left out of the naive CD8 fraction, which was CD45RO-negative and positively selected for CCR7. The data were produced by immunoSEQ multiplex PCR, yet TCRdb's version contains in-frame clones alone and is incomplete. The table records about 2,100,000 clones, around 93% of them present only once. Trimming took off 7 bases at V and 2 bases at J, with 18 bases between the two ends. The germline V gene encodes CDR1 SQVTM and CDR2 ANQGSEA. CDR3 length equals 14 residues. Comments on this clone: Antigen specificity is unknown.

The chain employs TRBV29-1 and TRBJ2-7; D might be TRBD2 (5 bases). The source is a man aged 18 to 30 in good health. Some clones in this sample may be carry-over from other donors' samples. Sequencing was performed on naive CD8+ T cells from PBMCs. The CDR3 here is CSGGEGSRPYEQYF. In nucleotides, the CDR3 is TGCAGCGGGGGAGAGGGCAGCCGCCCCTACGAGCAGTACTTC.